This T cell receptor (beta chain) was captured in a study of T cell responses to AZD1222 COVID-19 vaccine. CDR3 length: 16 residues. J lost 2 bases, V lost 5 bases, and 5 bases had no gene match. Germline V gives CDR1 SGHVS, CDR2 FQNEAQ. Only a few counts were recorded for this clone. Here immunoSEQ multiplex PCR was the method, and the copy in TCRdb shows in-frame clones only, minus some. The table has 80,000 to 100,000 clones, around 90% seen once. Sequenced here: peripheral blood, sampled 28 days after the second AZD1222 dose. The receptor was derived from an adult who received the AZD1222 COVID-19 vaccine. This sequence joins TRBV7-8 and TRBJ2-7, with 14 positions matching TRBD2. CDR3: CASSQGLAGAPYEQYF. The DNA of the CDR3 is TGTGCCAGCAGCCAGGGACTAGCGGGAGCACCCTACGAGCAGTACTTC. The whole variable domain, filled in from reference TRBV7-8 and TRBJ2-7, reads GAGVSQSPRYKVAKRGQDVALRCDPISGHVSLFWYQQALGQGPEFLTYFQNEAQLDKSGLPSDRFFAERPEGSVSTLKIQRTQQEDSAVYLCASSQGLAGAPYEQYFGPGTRLTVT.